This T cell receptor (beta chain) was observed in a study of CD8 T cells in Susac syndrome. An input of about 0.45 to 1 ug of RNA was subjected to reverse transcription using random hexamers. An immunoSEQ multiplex PCR generated amplified TCR beta CDR3 products spanning 54 Vbeta and 13 Jbeta. Via MiXCR, TCRdb re-called the immunoSEQ multiplex PCR reads, giving one row per CDR3 protein. Of about 280,000 distinct CDR3 sequences in the sample, roughly 84% were seen once. The length of the CDR3 is 14 residues. Trimming took off 1 base at V and 6 bases at J, with 12 bases between the two ends. Germline V gene data show CDR1 as GTSNPN and CDR2 as SVGIG (reference sequence).

This rearrangement joins TRBV30 to TRBJ2-2; D gene unclear. Sequenced material: CD8+ T cells from PBMCs. The receptor comes from a human donor with multiple sclerosis. CDR3 residues: CAWSGLGQAGELFF. The CDR3 DNA follows: TGTGCCTGGAGTGGTCTGGGCCAGGCCGGGGAGCTGTTTTTT.